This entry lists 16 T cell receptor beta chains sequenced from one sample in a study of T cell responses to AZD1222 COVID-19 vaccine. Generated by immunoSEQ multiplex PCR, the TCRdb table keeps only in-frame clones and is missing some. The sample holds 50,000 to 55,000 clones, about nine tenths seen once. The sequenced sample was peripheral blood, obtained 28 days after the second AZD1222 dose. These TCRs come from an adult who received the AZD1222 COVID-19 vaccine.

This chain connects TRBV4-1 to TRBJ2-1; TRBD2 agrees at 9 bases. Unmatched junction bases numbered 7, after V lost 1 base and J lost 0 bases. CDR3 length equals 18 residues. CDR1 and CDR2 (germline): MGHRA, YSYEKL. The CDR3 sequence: CASSQGLAGTSSYNEQFF. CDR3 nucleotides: TGCGCCAGCAGCCAAGGTCTAGCGGGAACCAGCTCCTACAATGAGCAGTTCTTC.

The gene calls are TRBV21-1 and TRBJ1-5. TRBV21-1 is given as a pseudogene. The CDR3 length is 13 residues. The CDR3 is CASSTQRDQPQHF. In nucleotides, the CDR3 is TGTGCCAGCAGCACCCAAAGGGATCAGCCCCAGCATTTT.

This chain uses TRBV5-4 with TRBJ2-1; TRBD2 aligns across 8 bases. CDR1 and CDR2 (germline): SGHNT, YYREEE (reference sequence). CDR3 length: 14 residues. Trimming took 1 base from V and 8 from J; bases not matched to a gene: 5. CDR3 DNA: TGTGCCAGCAGCTTGAGCGGGGGAAAAGATGAGCAGTTCTTC. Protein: CASSLSGGKDEQFF.

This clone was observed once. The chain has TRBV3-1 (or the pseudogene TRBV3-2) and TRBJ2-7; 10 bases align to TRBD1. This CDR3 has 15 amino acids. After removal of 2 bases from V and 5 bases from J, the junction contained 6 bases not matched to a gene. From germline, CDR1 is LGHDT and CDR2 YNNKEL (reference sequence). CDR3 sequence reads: CASSQTDRGSDEQYF. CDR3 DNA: TGTGCCAGCAGCCAAACGGACAGGGGGTCAGACGAGCAGTACTTC.

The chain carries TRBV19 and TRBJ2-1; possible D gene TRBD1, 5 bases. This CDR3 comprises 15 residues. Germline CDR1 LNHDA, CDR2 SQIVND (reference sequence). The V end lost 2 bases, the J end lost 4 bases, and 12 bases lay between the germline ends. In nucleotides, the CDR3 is TGTGCCAGTAGTATAACGGCAGGGCCTTACAATGAGCAGTTCTTC. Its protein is CASSITAGPYNEQFF.

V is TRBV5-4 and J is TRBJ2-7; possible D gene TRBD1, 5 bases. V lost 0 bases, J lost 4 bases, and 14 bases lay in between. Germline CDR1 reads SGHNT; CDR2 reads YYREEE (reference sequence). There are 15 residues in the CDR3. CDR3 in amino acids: CASSLALQESYEQYF. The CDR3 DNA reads TGTGCCAGCAGCTTGGCTCTACAGGAGTCGTACGAGCAGTACTTC. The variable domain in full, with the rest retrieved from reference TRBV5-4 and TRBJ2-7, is ETGVTQSPTHLIKTRGQQVTLRCSSQSGHNTVSWYQQALGQGPQFIFQYYREEENGRGNFPPRFSGLQFPNYSSELNVNALELDDSALYLCASSLALQESYEQYFGPGTRLTVT.

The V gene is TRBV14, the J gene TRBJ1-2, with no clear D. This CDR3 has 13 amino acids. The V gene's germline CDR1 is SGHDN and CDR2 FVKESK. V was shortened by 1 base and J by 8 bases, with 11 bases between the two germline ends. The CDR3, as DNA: TGTGCCAGCAGCCAAGGAGCCGGAGAAGGCTACACCTTC. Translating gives CASSQGAGEGYTF.

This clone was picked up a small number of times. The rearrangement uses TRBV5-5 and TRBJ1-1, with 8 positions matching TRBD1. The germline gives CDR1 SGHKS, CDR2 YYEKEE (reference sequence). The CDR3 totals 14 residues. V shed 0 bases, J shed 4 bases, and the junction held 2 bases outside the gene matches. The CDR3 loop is CASSLAGGPTEAFF. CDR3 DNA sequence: TGTGCCAGCAGCTTGGCAGGGGGCCCCACTGAAGCTTTCTTT.

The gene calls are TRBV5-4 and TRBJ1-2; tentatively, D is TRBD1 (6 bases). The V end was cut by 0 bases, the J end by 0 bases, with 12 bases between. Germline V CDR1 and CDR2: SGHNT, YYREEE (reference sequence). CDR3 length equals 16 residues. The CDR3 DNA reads TGTGCCAGCAGCTTGGGGACAGTTGGTTCTAACTATGGCTACACCTTC. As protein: CASSLGTVGSNYGYTF.

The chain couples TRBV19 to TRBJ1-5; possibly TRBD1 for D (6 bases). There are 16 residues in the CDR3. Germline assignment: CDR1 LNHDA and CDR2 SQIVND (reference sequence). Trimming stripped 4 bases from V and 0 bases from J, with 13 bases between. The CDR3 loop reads CASSRGADNSNQPQHF. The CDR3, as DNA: TGTGCCAGTAGTAGGGGGGCGGACAATAGCAATCAGCCCCAGCATTTT. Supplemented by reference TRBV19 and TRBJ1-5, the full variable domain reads DGGITQSPKYLFRKEGQNVTLSCEQNLNHDAMYWYRQDPGQGLRLIYYSQIVNDFQKGDIAEGYSVSREKKESFPLTVTSAQKNPTAFYLCASSRGADNSNQPQHFGDGTRLSIL.

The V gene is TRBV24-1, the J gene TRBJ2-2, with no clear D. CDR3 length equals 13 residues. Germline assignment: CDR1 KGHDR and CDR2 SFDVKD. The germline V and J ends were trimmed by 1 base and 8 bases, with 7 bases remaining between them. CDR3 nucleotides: TGTGCCACCAGTGATTTTATTGGGGGGGAGCTGTTTTTT. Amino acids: CATSDFIGGELFF.

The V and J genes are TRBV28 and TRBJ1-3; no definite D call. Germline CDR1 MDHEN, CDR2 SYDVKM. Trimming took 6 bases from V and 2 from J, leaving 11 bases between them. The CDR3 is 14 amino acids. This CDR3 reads CASRSPFAGNTIYF. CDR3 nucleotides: TGTGCCAGCAGATCCCCATTTGCTGGAAACACCATATATTTT.

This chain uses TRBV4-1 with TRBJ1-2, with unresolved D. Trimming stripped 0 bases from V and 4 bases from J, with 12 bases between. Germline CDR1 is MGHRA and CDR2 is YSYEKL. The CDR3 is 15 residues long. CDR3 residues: CASSQDQADRYGYTF. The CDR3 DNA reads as TGCGCCAGCAGCCAAGATCAAGCCGACCGCTATGGCTACACCTTC.

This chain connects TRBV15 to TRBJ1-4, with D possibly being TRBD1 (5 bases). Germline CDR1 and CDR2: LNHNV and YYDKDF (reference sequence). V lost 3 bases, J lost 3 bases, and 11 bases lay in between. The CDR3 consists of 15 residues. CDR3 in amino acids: CATSRGREPNEKLFF. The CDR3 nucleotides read TGTGCCACCAGCAGGGGGCGAGAACCTAATGAAAAACTGTTTTTT.

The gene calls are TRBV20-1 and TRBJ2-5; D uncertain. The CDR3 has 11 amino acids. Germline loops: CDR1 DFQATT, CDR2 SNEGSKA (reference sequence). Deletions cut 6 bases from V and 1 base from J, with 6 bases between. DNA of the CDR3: TGCAGTGCCATACCCCAAGAGACCCAGTACTTC. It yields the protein CSAIPQETQYF.

CDR3 in DNA: TGCGCCAGCAGCCAAGTCCGGGGGGCCTACGAGCAGTACTTC. Translated, it gives CASSQVRGAYEQYF. The rearrangement uses TRBV4-1 and TRBJ2-7; 7 bases are a match to TRBD2. Germline lookup yields CDR1 MGHRA and CDR2 YSYEKL. The CDR3 runs 14 residues. J was trimmed by 2 bases and V by 1 base; bases with no gene match: 2.